This T cell receptor beta chain derives from a study of CD8 T cells in Susac syndrome. RNA amounts of 0.5 to 1 ug underwent reverse transcription with random hexamers. Multiplex immunoSEQ PCR targeted 54 Vbeta and 13 Jbeta TCR beta segments. TCRdb processed the immunoSEQ multiplex PCR reads anew with MiXCR; each CDR3 protein has one entry. The sample shows 150,000 to 200,000 distinct CDR3 sequences, around 95% of them seen only once. Sequencing targeted TCR beta in T cells from blood (CD8+ and CD4+). The CDR3 sequence is 16 residues long. Trimming cost V 4 bases and J 4 bases; bases outside gene matches: 10. The germline gives CDR1 SGHRS, CDR2 YFSETQ.

V usage is TRBV5-1 and J usage is TRBJ2-1; 8 positions match TRBD2. The clonotype was recovered from a human donor in good health. The sequencing sample was made of CD4+ T cells from PBMCs. The CDR3: CASSAPRGGPYNEQFF. CDR3 bases: TGCGCCAGCAGCGCCCCTCGCGGGGGGCCGTACAATGAGCAGTTCTTC.